This is a list of T cell receptor beta chains from one sample in a study of cytotoxic CD8 clonotypes in ibrutinib-treated CLL. TCRdb's copy holds only in-frame clones and misses some; the assay was immunoSEQ multiplex PCR. The sample has around 40,000 clones; 70% to 75% are singletons. The material sequenced was PBMCs, taken at disease progression, from a patient treated with ibrutinib. These receptors were obtained from a human donor with chronic lymphocytic leukemia. Each CDR3 is given with its conserved first and last residue. Each record gives: V gene, J gene, clone size, D gene, CDR3 length, CDR3 DNA, CDR3 protein. D genes are given only for firm matches. Clone size, where shown, is once, few, many, or a class for clones that have expanded.

TRBV7-9,TRBJ2-3,few,.,13,TGTGCCAGCAGCTTGGGCGGGACAGATACGCAGTATTTT,CASSLGGTDTQYF
TRBV14,TRBJ1-2,.,.,15,TGTGCCAGCAGCTACCGGGACTCAGGAGTCTATGGCTACACCTTC,CASSYRDSGVYGYTF
TRBV7-9,TRBJ1-6,.,.,15,TGTGCCAGCAGCGCTAGTTGGGCGGGTAATTCACCCCTCCACTTT,CASSASWAGNSPLHF
TRBV6-5,TRBJ1-2,once,.,16,TGTGCCAGCAGTTACGGGCCGGGGCAGTTGAACTATGGCTACACCTTC,CASSYGPGQLNYGYTF
TRBV11-2,TRBJ1-3,.,.,14,TGTGCCAGCAGCCAGGGGAAGTCTGGAAACACCATATATTTT,CASSQGKSGNTIYF
TRBV5-6,TRBJ1-1,.,.,14,TGTGCCAGCAGCGACGTGCAAGTACCTATGAAAGCTTTCTTT,CASSDVQVPMKAFF
TRBV19,TRBJ1-5,.,TRBD1,12,TGTGCCAGTAGGGACAGGGATCAGCCCCAGCATTTT,CASRDRDQPQHF
TRBV29-1,TRBJ1-2,.,TRBD1,15,TGCAGCGTCTCCGGGACCAGGGGGGGGGACTATGGCTACACCTTC,CSVSGTRGGDYGYTF
TRBV9,TRBJ2-2,.,.,14,TGTGCCAGCAGCGCTACTCTACCGGGGTCGGAGCTGTTTTTT,CASSATLPGSELFF
TRBV5-1,TRBJ2-5,once,TRBD2,17,TGCGCCAGCAGCCTATATCTAGCGGGGGGAATCCAAGAGACCCAGTACTTC,CASSLYLAGGIQETQYF
TRBV6-6,TRBJ2-5,.,.,13,TGTGCCAGCAGTTACGGGGGCAGCGAGACCCAGTACTTC,CASSYGGSETQYF
TRBV4-1,TRBJ2-7,.,TRBD2,15,TGCGCCAGCAGCCCGAGACTAGCGGGGGCCTACGAGCAGTACTTC,CASSPRLAGAYEQYF
TRBV6-1,TRBJ2-1,.,TRBD1,16,TGTGCCAGCAGTGAGAATCCTTGGACAGGGGGCGATGAGCAGTTCTTC,CASSENPWTGGDEQFF
TRBV11-1,TRBJ2-3,once,.,17,TGTGCCAGCAGCTTAAGGCTGGGGGGTCCGGGGACGGATACGCAGTATTTT,CASSLRLGGPGTDTQYF
TRBV9,TRBJ1-1,.,TRBD1,16,TGTGCCAGCAGCGTAGCTGGGACAGGGGGCCCAAATGAAGCTTTCTTT,CASSVAGTGGPNEAFF
TRBV21-1,TRBJ1-1,.,.,16,TGTGCCAGCAGCAATCGGGGAGGGACACTGAACACTGAAGCTTTCTTT,CASSNRGGTLNTEAFF
TRBV5-5,TRBJ2-7,few,TRBD1,16,TGTGCCAGCAGCTGGGAGGGGACAGGGCCCCCCTACGAGCAGTACTTC,CASSWEGTGPPYEQYF
TRBV19,TRBJ2-1,.,TRBD1,13,TGTGCCAGTAGTATCCTACAGGGGAATGAGCAGTTCTTC,CASSILQGNEQFF
TRBV5-1,TRBJ2-7,few,TRBD1,14,TGCGCCAGCAGCCCTGACAGGGGGCAGTCCGAGCAGTACTTC,CASSPDRGQSEQYF
TRBV11-2,TRBJ2-7,.,TRBD2,16,TGTGCCAGCAGCCCCGAAGCGGGAACCATCTCCTACGAGCAGTACTTC,CASSPEAGTISYEQYF
TRBV5-1,TRBJ1-1,.,.,13,TGCGCCAGCAGCTTGGCCCAGGACACTGAAGCTTTCTTT,CASSLAQDTEAFF
TRBV5-1,TRBJ2-2,.,.,12,TGCGCCAGCAGGGAGAACACCGGGGAGCTGTTTTTT,CASRENTGELFF
TRBV2,TRBJ2-1,large,.,15,TGTGCCAGCAGTGCCGGGGCCAGCTCCTACAATGAGCAGTTCTTC,CASSAGASSYNEQFF
TRBV6-5,TRBJ1-1,few,.,15,TGTGCCAGCAGTTACTCCCCGGGGGGGGACACTGAAGCTTTCTTT,CASSYSPGGDTEAFF
TRBV6-5,TRBJ1-1,.,.,11,TGTGCCAGCAGCTCGGAGTACAGTGCTTTCTTT,CASSSEYSAFF
TRBV6-5,TRBJ2-5,few,.,16,TGTGCCAGCAGTTCGTACACAGGGATTCTACAAGAGACCCAGTACTTC,CASSSYTGILQETQYF
TRBV19,TRBJ2-2,.,TRBD1,15,TGTGCCAGTAGTAGGACAGGGCCGAACACCGGGGAGCTGTTTTTT,CASSRTGPNTGELFF
TRBV27,TRBJ2-2,.,.,17,TGTGCCAGCAGTTTATCTGTCGCAGCCGCTGTCGGCGGGGAGCTGTTTTTT,CASSLSVAAAVGGELFF
TRBV6-1,TRBJ2-5,.,TRBD1,14,TGTGCCAGCAGTGCCCAGGGGGCCCTGGAGGGCCAGTACTTC,CASSAQGALEGQYF
TRBV5-1,TRBJ2-7,.,.,15,TGCGCCAGCAGCTTCCGGGACTTAAGTAGCTACGAGCAGTACTTC,CASSFRDLSSYEQYF
TRBV19,TRBJ2-3,once,TRBD2,16,TGTGCCAGTAGTCGACAGCGGGGGGGGACCCCAGATACGCAGTATTTT,CASSRQRGGTPDTQYF
TRBV19,TRBJ1-5,.,.,13,TGTGCCAGTAGTATAGATCGTACCCAGCCCCAGCATTTT,CASSIDRTQPQHF
TRBV9,TRBJ2-5,.,TRBD2,17,TGTGCCAGCAGCGTAGAACCTAGCGGGGGGGCAGGTGAGACCCAGTACTTC,CASSVEPSGGAGETQYF
TRBV2,TRBJ1-2,.,TRBD1,15,TGTGCCAGCTTGTACCCCCCGACAGGGCGGGATGGCTACACCTTC,CASLYPPTGRDGYTF
TRBV6-5,TRBJ1-2,.,TRBD1,13,TGTGCCAGCAGCCCAGACAGGGTCGGTGGCTACACCTTC,CASSPDRVGGYTF
TRBV5-4,TRBJ2-7,.,TRBD2,15,TGTGCCAGCAGCTTGGAAATCGGGACTAACTACGAGCAGTACTTC,CASSLEIGTNYEQYF
TRBV19,TRBJ2-7,.,.,14,TGTGCCAGTAGCCAGGGACCTACTCTAGGGGAGCAGTACTTC,CASSQGPTLGEQYF
TRBV7-9,TRBJ1-2,few,TRBD1,15,TGTGCCAGCAGCTTAACGGCAGGGGGCTTGGATGGCTACACCTTC,CASSLTAGGLDGYTF
TRBV7-9,TRBJ2-3,.,.,15,TGTGCCAGCAGCTTTTCGGCAGCTCCTACAGATACGCAGTATTTT,CASSFSAAPTDTQYF
TRBV6-6,TRBJ1-1,.,.,11,TGTGCCAGCAGCTCGACGACTTACGCTTTCTTT,CASSSTTYAFF
TRBV27,TRBJ1-2,once,TRBD1,15,TGTGCCAGCAGTTTTCTGGACAGGGTATCCGATGGCTACACCTTC,CASSFLDRVSDGYTF
TRBV6-6,TRBJ1-3,.,.,15,TGTGCCAGCAGTTACCCTACAGATCTAGGAAACACCATATATTTT,CASSYPTDLGNTIYF
TRBV10-3,TRBJ2-3,.,.,11,TGTGCCATCAGGAGCACAGATACGCAGTATTTT,CAIRSTDTQYF
TRBV5-6,TRBJ1-2,.,.,15,TGTGCCAGCAGCCCCCCGGGCAGAGACTTCTATGGCTACACCTTC,CASSPPGRDFYGYTF
TRBV5-1,TRBJ2-1,.,.,14,TGCGCCAGCAGCGAACGGGGAACCTACAATGAGCAGTTCTTC,CASSERGTYNEQFF
TRBV19,TRBJ1-1,.,.,13,TGTGCCAGTAGTTCAGGACAGCGGACTGAAGCTTTCTTT,CASSSGQRTEAFF